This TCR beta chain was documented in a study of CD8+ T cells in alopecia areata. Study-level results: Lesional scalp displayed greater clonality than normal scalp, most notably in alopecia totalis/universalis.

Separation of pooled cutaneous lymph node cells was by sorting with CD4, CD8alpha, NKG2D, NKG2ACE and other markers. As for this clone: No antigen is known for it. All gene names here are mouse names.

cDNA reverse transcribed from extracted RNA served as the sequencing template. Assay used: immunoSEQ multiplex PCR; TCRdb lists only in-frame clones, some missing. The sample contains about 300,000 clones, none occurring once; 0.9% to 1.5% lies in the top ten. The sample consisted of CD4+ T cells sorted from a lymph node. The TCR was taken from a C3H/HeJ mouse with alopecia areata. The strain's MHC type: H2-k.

The covered CDR3 bases are TGCACCTGCAGTGGCTGGGGGGGGAACACCGGG. This sequence encodes CTCSGWGGNTG. The full CDR3 protein reads CTCSGWGGNTGQLYF. The V call is TRBV1, the J call TRBJ2-2, with 9 positions matching TRBD2. The read finishes 4 residues shy of the CDR3 end, and the germline J gene is used to complete it. Germline loops: CDR1 NSQYPW, CDR2 LRSPGD (reference sequence). V shed 4 bases, J shed 2 bases, and the junction held 2 bases outside the gene matches. The CDR3 runs to 15 residues.